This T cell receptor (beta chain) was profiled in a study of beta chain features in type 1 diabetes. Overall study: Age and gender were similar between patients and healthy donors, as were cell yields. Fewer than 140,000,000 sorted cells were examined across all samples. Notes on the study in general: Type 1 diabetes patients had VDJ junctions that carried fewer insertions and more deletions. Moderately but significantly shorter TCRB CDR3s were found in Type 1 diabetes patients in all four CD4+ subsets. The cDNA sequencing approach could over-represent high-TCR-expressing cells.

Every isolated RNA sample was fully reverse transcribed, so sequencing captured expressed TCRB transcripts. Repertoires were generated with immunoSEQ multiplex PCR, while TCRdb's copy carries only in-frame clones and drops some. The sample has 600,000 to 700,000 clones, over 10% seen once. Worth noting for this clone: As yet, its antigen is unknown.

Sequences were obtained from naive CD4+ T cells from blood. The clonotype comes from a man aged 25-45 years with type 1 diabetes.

The CDR3: CASSEPAGFNSPLHF. In DNA, the CDR3 is TGTGCCAGCAGTGAACCCGCCGGTTTCAATTCACCCCTCCACTTT. V and J are TRBV25-1 and TRBJ1-6; D is uncertain. Deletions cut 2 bases from V and 7 bases from J, with 12 bases between. The germline V gene encodes CDR1 MGHDK and CDR2 SYGVNS. The CDR3 totals 15 residues.